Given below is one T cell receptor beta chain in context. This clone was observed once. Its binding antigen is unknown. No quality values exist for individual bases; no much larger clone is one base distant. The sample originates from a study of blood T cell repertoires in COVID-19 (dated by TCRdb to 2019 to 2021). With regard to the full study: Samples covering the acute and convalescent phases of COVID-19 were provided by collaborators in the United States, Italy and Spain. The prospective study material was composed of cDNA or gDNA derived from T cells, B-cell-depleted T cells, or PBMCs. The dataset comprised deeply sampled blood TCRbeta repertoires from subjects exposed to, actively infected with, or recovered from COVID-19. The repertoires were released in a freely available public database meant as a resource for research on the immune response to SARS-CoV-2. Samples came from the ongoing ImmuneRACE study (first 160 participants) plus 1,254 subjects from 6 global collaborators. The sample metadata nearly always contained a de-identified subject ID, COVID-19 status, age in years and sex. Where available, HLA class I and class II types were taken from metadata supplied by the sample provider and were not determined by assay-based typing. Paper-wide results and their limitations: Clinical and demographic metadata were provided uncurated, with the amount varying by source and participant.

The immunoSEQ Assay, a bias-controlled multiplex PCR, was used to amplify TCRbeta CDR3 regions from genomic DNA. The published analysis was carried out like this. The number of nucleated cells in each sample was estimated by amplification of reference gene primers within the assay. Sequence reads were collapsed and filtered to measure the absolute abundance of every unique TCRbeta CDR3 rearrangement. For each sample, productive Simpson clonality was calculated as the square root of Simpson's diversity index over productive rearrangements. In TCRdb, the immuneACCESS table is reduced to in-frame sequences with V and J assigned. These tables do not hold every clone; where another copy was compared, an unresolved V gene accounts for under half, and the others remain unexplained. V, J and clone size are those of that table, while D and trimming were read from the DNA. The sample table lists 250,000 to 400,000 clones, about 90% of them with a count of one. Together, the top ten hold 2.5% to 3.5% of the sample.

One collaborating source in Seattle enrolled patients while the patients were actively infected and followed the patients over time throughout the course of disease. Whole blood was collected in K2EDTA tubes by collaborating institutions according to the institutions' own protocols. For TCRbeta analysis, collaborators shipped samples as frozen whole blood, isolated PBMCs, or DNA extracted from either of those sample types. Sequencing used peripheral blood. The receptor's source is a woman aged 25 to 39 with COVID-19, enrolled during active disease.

The nucleotide sequence reads as follows: TGCGCCAGCAGCTCTTTTTCACCGGACTATGGCTACACCTTC. Protein translation: CASSSFSPDYGYTF. In this chain, TRBV5-1 is recombined with TRBJ1-2; no D gene is confidently identified. The germline V gene supplies CDR1 SGHRS and CDR2 YFSETQ. Trimming takes 3 bases from V and 3 bases from J, and the germline ends sit 12 bases apart. Measured from the cysteine to the phenylalanine, the CDR3 is 14 residues long. The entry retains the CDR3 DNA only, 42 bases that are in frame from base 1. Full variable domain (CDR3 extended with the reference TRBV5-1 and TRBJ1-2 proteins): KAGVTQTPRYLIKTRGQQVTLSCSPISGHRSVSWYQQTPGQGLQFLFEYFSETQRNKGNFPGRFSGRQFSNSRSEMNVSTLELGDSALYLCASSSFSPDYGYTFGSGTRLTVV.